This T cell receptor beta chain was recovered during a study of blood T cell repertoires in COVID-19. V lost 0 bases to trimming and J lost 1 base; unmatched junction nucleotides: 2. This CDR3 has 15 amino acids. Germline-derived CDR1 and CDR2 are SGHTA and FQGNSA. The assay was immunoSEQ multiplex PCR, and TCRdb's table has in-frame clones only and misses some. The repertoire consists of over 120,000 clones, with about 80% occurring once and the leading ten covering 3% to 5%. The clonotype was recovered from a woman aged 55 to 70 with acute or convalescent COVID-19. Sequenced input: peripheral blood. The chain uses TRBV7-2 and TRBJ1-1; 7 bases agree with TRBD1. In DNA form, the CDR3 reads TGTGCCAGCAGCTTAGCGGGACAGTCGAACACTGAAGCTTTCTTT. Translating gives CASSLAGQSNTEAFF.